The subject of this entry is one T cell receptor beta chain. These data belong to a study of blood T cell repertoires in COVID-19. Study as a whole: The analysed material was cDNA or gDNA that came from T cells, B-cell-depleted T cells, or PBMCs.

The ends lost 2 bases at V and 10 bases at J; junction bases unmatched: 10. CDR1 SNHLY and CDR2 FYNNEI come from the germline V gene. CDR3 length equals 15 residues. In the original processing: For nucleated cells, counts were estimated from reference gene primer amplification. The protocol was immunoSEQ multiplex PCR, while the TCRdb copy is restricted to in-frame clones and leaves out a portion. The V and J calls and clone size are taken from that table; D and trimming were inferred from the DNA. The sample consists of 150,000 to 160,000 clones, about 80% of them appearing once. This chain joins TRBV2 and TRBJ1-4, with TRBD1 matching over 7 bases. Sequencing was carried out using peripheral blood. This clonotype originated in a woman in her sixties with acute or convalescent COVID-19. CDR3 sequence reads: CASSESTGSPGKLFF. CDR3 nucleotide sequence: TGTGCCAGCAGTGAATCGACAGGGAGCCCTGGAAAACTGTTTTTT.